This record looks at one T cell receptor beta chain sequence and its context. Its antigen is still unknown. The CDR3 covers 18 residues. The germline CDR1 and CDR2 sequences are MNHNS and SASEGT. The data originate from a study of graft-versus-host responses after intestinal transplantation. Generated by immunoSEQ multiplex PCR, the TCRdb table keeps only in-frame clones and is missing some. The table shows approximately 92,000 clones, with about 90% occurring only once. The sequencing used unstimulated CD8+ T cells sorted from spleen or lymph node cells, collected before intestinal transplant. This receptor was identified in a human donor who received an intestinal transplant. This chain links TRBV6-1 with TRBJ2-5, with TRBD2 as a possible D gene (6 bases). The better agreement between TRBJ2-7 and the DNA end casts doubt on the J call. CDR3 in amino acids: CASSEHPRGGDLLNEQYF. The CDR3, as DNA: TGTGCCAGCAGTGAACACCCCCGGGGCGGGGACCTACTCAACGAGCAGTACTTC.